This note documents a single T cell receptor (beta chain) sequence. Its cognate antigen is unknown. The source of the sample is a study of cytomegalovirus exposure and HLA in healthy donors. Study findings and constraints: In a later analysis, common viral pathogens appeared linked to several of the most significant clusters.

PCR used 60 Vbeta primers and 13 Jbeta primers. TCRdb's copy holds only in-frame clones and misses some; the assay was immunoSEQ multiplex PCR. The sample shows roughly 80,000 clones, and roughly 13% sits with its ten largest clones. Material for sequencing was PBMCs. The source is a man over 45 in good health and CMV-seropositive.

The CDR3 DNA is TGTGCCAGCAGCCTCCTCTACTGGGGACAGGGATTACATTTAAAGAACACTGAAGCTTTCTTT. This translates into CASSLLYWGQGLHLKNTEAFF. This chain connects TRBV14 to TRBJ1-1, with 9 bases matching TRBD1. V gave up 4 bases and J gave up 1 base; unmatched junction bases: 22. The germline V gene has CDR1 SGHDN and CDR2 FVKESK. This CDR3 contains 21 residues.